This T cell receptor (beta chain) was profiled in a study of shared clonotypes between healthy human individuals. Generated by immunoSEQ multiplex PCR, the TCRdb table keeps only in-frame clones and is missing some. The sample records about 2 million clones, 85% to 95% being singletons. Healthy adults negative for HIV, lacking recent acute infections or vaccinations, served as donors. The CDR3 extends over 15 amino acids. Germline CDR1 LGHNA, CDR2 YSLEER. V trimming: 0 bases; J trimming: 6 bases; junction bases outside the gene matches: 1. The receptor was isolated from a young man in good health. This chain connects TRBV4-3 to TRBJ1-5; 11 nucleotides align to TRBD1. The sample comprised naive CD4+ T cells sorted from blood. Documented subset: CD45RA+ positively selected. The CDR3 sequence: CASSQEDRGLQPQHF. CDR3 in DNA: TGCGCCAGCAGCCAAGAGGACAGGGGGCTTCAGCCCCAGCATTTT.